This is a list of T cell receptor beta chains from one sample in a study of cytomegalovirus exposure and HLA in healthy donors. The assay was immunoSEQ multiplex PCR, and TCRdb's table has in-frame clones only and misses some. The sample has 150,000 to 200,000 clones, around 74% seen once; the top ten hold about 2.1%. The specimen was PBMCs. All receptors derive from a female donor in good health and CMV-seronegative. The conserved cysteine and the conserved F or W are not part of the CDR3 here. D genes are given only for firm matches.

V	D	J	CDR3
TRBV4-1	TRBD1	TRBJ1-4	ASSQSGTGPEKLF
TRBV10-3	NA	TRBJ1-2	AISQEAAGNYGYT
TRBV4-1	TRBD2	TRBJ2-7	ASSQDQASGRAGASYEQY
TRBV2	NA	TRBJ1-2	ASSTQAYGYT
TRBV5-1	NA	TRBJ1-2	ASSPAAVYGYT
TRBV2	TRBD1	TRBJ1-2	ASSVDRGYGYT
TRBV9	TRBD1	TRBJ2-1	ASSVSGRGTGVNNEQF
TRBV18	NA	TRBJ2-5	ASSPQTFQETQY
TRBV18	TRBD1	TRBJ1-2	ASSPGTDGYT
TRBV30	TRBD1	TRBJ2-1	AWDRVYNEQF